The 9 T cell receptor beta chains below were found in one sample sequenced in a study of radiation and T cells in renal cell carcinoma. TCRdb keeps only in-frame clones here, not all; method: immunoSEQ multiplex PCR. The sample lists around 120,000 clones; roughly 77% were seen once. Time point indicated: blood 2 weeks post-SBRT. The treatment was: 15 Gy SBRT to primary tumor, nephrectomy 4 weeks later. Sequencing was performed on blood, taken from a patient whose treatment included radiotherapy and nephrectomy. The receptors here all came from a woman aged 60-75 years with renal cell carcinoma.

This sequence joins TRBV10-1 and TRBJ1-2; D is unclear. The V gene's germline CDR1 is WNHNN and CDR2 SYGVQD (reference sequence). V gave up 2 bases and J gave up 5 bases, with 9 bases separating them. The CDR3 length is 13 residues. As DNA, the CDR3 is TGCGCCAGCAGTGAGGACGGTCCATATGGCTACACCTTC. It encodes CASSEDGPYGYTF.

This clone appeared a few times. The rearrangement uses TRBV7-9 and TRBJ2-1; 9 bases are a match to TRBD1. This CDR3 is 15 amino acids long. V was clipped by 5 bases and J by 7 bases; unmatched bases: 9. Germline V gene data show CDR1 as SEHNR and CDR2 as FQNEAQ (reference sequence). CDR3 DNA sequence: TGTGCCAGCAGCCCACAGGGGGCTAACATAAATGAGCAGTTCTTC. Its translation: CASSPQGANINEQFF. The full variable domain, in which reference TRBV7-9 and TRBJ2-1 provide the parts outside the CDR3, is DTGVSQNPRHKITKRGQNVTFRCDPISEHNRLYWYRQTLGQGPEFLTYFQNEAQLEKSRLLSDRFSAERPKGSFSTLEIQRTEQGDSAMYLCASSPQGANINEQFFGPGTRLTVL.

The chain employs TRBV5-3 and TRBJ1-1; D is ambiguous. TRBV5-3 carries the ORF label, with uncertain function. The CDR3 length is 17 residues. Trimming stripped 3 bases from V and 1 base from J, with 19 bases between. CDR3 nucleotide sequence: TGTGCCAGAAGCTCCTCCCTGGACCTCCACCCGAACACTGAAGCTTTCTTT. Translated, it gives CARSSSLDLHPNTEAFF.

The V gene is TRBV18, the J gene TRBJ1-5; TRBD1 is a possible D gene (6 bases). Germline CDR1 is KGHSH and CDR2 is LQKENI. Trimming shortened V by 0 bases and J by 5 bases, and 11 bases separated the two germline ends. The CDR3 contains 15 residues. The DNA of the CDR3 is TGTGCCAGCTCACCACCTGGGGGGGCAGATCAGCCCCAGCATTTT. It specifies CASSPPGGADQPQHF. The whole variable domain, remainder taken from reference TRBV18 and TRBJ1-5, is NAGVMQNPRHLVRRRGQEARLRCSPMKGHSHVYWYRQLPEEGLKFMVYLQKENIIDESGMPKERFSAEFPKEGPSILRIQQVVRGDSAAYFCASSPPGGADQPQHFGDGTRLSIL.

The chain couples TRBV18 to TRBJ2-3, with 9 bases that match TRBD1. This CDR3 has 16 amino acids. With V trimmed by 3 bases and J by 5 bases, 9 bases remained unmatched. The germline CDR1 and CDR2 sequences are KGHSH and LQKENI. The CDR3: CASSPYRGPYRDTQYF. The CDR3 nucleotides read TGTGCCAGCTCACCGTACAGGGGGCCGTATAGAGATACGCAGTATTTT.

This rearrangement joins TRBV5-1 to TRBJ1-1; maybe TRBD1 (5 bases). Germline V gene sequence: CDR1 SGHRS, CDR2 YFSETQ. The CDR3 consists of 14 residues. V lost 5 bases to trimming and J lost 1 base, with 12 bases between them. The CDR3 DNA reads as TGCGCCAGCAGTCCCGGGGGTCGGAACACTGAAGCTTTCTTT. It yields the protein CASSPGGRNTEAFF.

This chain links TRBV6-5 with TRBJ2-7; TRBD1 matches 9 bases. Germline CDR1 and CDR2: MNHEY and SVGAGI. CDR3 length equals 15 residues. The trim removed 0 bases at V and 3 bases at J, leaving 3 bases unmatched. As DNA, the CDR3 is TGTGCCAGCAGTTACTCGGGACAGGGAGGCTACGAGCAGTACTTC. As protein: CASSYSGQGGYEQYF.

The sample holds one count of this clone. Here the CDR3 reads CASSHRQGVNNEQFF. Here the CDR3 DNA reads TGTGCCAGCAGCCATAGACAGGGGGTCAACAATGAGCAGTTCTTC. The chain couples TRBV7-2 to TRBJ2-1; 9 bases align to TRBD1. Germline CDR1 and CDR2: SGHTA and FQGNSA. The V gene end was trimmed by 5 bases and the J gene end by 5 bases; junction bases not matched to a gene: 7. The CDR3 loop spans 15 amino acids.

The V and J genes are TRBV7-2 and TRBJ1-1, with D perhaps matching TRBD1 (5 bases). Germline lookup yields CDR1 SGHTA and CDR2 FQGNSA. Trimming removed 6 bases from V and 4 bases from J, with 15 bases in between. The CDR3 extends over 14 amino acids. The CDR3 bases are TGTGCCAGCAGACGGGGGACGGCGGGCACTGAAGCTTTCTTT. The encoded protein is CASRRGTAGTEAFF.